What follows describes a single T cell receptor (beta chain). This sample stems from a study of blood T cell repertoires in COVID-19. Study at large: COVID-19 samples from acute and convalescent phases originated in the United States, Italy and Spain. T cells, B-cell-depleted T cells, or PBMCs provided the cDNA or gDNA that served as material.

Original methodology: Quantification of nucleated cells was approximated via reference gene primer amplification. Generated by immunoSEQ multiplex PCR, the TCRdb table keeps only in-frame clones and is missing some. The DNA was the basis for D and trimming; V, J and clone size are from that table. The repertoire holds some 200,000 clones, with about nine tenths as singletons. Germline V gene lookup returns CDR1 MDHEN and CDR2 SYDVKM. This CDR3 has 15 residues. V was clipped by 9 bases and J by 3 bases; unmatched bases: 10. The chain employs TRBV28 and TRBJ2-3; 9 nucleotides line up with TRBD1. This receptor was obtained from a man aged 80 or over with acute or convalescent COVID-19. The sample was peripheral blood. Here the CDR3 reads CASGRGTGKTDTQYF. CDR3 DNA sequence: TGTGCCAGTGGTAGAGGGACAGGGAAAACAGATACGCAGTATTTT.